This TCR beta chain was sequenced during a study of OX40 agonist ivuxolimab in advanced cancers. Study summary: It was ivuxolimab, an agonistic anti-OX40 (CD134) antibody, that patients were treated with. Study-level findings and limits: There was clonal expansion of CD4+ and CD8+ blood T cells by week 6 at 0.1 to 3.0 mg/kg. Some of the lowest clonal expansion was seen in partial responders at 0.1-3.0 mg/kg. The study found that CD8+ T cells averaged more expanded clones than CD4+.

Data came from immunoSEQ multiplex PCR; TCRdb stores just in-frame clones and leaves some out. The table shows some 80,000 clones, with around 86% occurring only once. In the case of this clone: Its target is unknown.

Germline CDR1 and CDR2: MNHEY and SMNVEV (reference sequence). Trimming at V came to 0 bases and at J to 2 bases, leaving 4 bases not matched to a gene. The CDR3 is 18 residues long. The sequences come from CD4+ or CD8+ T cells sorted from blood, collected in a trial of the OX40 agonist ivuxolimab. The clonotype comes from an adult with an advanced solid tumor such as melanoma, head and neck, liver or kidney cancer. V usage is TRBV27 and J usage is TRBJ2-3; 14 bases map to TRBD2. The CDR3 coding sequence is TGTGCCAGCAGTTTATCGCGACTAGCGGGAGGGCCCACAGATACGCAGTATTTT. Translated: CASSLSRLAGGPTDTQYF.